These 30 T cell receptor beta chains share one sample of origin, sequenced in a study of shared clonotypes between healthy human individuals. Only in-frame clones appear in the TCRdb table, and some are missing; sequencing was by immunoSEQ multiplex PCR. The table records over a million clones, 75% of them present only once. Sequencing was done on a sample of memory CD4+ T cells sorted from blood. Sample subset: CD45RA-negative fraction. Receptors were obtained from a man in his late teens or twenties in good health.

This chain connects TRBV4-3 to TRBJ2-2, with 8 bases fitting TRBD2. Trimming removed 0 bases from V and 0 bases from J; junction bases left unmatched: 6. This CDR3 comprises 18 residues. Germline V CDR1 and CDR2: LGHNA, YSLEER. CDR3 DNA sequence: TGCGCCAGCAGCCAAGAACGCGGGACTAGTTCGAACACCGGGGAGCTGTTTTTT. Translated, it gives CASSQERGTSSNTGELFF.

The genes are TRBV29-1 and TRBJ1-5; 10 nucleotides align to TRBD1. Germline-derived CDR1 and CDR2 are SQVTM and ANQGSEA. This CDR3 region has 14 residues. The J segment lost 4 bases and the V segment lost 4 bases, leaving 4 bases of the junction unmatched. CDR3 sequence (DNA): TGCAGCGTTGCCGGGACAGGGGAGAATCAGCCCCAGCATTTT. Protein sequence: CSVAGTGENQPQHF.

The CDR3 DNA is TGTGCCAGCAAAGAAGGTTTGAATTCCTACGAGCAGTACTTC. It yields the protein CASKEGLNSYEQYF. The rearrangement links TRBV6-1 to TRBJ2-7; no firm D call. V lost 7 bases and J 1 base, leaving 14 bases between the germline ends. Germline V CDR1 and CDR2: MNHNS, SASEGT. This CDR3 spans 14 amino acids.

The chain carries TRBV10-3 and TRBJ1-1; D call uncertain. CDR1 ENHRY and CDR2 SYGVKD come from the germline V gene. The V end lost 5 bases, the J end lost 0 bases, and 7 bases lay between the germline ends. The CDR3 consists of 13 residues. CDR3 in amino acids: CAISPTLNTEAFF. The CDR3 nucleotides read TGTGCCATCAGTCCTACTTTGAACACTGAAGCTTTCTTT.

The chain links TRBV18 to TRBJ1-2; TRBD1 is a possible D gene (6 bases). Germline lookup yields CDR1 KGHSH and CDR2 LQKENI. With 3 bases removed from V and 7 bases from J, the gap between germline ends came to 18 bases. This CDR3 contains 15 residues. DNA for the CDR3: TGTGCCAGCTCACCCCTCGGGGAGGGGGTTTCTGGCTACACCTTC. Its protein is CASSPLGEGVSGYTF.

At least ten counts were recorded for this clone. A much more abundant neighbour one base away suggests this may be a read error. The sample has other DNA sequences that encode this CDR3 too. The CDR3 coding sequence is TGTGCCAGCAGCTTAAACACCGGGGAGCTGTTTTTT. Amino acids: CASSLNTGELFF. V gene TRBV27 combines with J gene TRBJ2-2; D gene ambiguous. Germline CDR1 MNHEY, CDR2 SMNVEV (reference sequence). V lost 6 bases, J lost 2 bases, and 4 bases lay in between. The CDR3 length is 12 residues.

The chain has TRBV4-1 and TRBJ2-3, with D unclear. V shed 6 bases and J shed 0 bases, with 16 bases lying between them. The CDR3 sequence is 16 residues long. Germline V gene sequence: CDR1 MGHRA, CDR2 YSYEKL. CDR3 loop: CASRTFAELSTDTQYF. The CDR3 DNA reads as TGCGCCAGCAGGACCTTTGCGGAGCTTAGCACAGATACGCAGTATTTT.

This chain uses TRBV5-1 with TRBJ2-1, with 8 bases fitting TRBD2. Germline trimming cut 4 bases from V and 3 bases from J; bases unmatched to any gene: 9. CDR1 is SGHRS, CDR2 YFSETQ, per germline. This CDR3 spans 16 amino acids. This CDR3 is CASSPNPGGVYNEQFF. For the CDR3, the DNA is TGCGCCAGCAGCCCAAACCCCGGGGGGGTCTACAATGAGCAGTTCTTC. Together with reference TRBV5-1 and TRBJ2-1, the CDR3 gives the full variable domain: KAGVTQTPRYLIKTRGQQVTLSCSPISGHRSVSWYQQTPGQGLQFLFEYFSETQRNKGNFPGRFSGRQFSNSRSEMNVSTLELGDSALYLCASSPNPGGVYNEQFFGPGTRLTVL.

The rearrangement links TRBV30 to TRBJ2-7; 9 nucleotides match TRBD1. Germline lookup yields CDR1 GTSNPN and CDR2 SVGIG (reference sequence). Losses at the gene ends were 3 bases for V and 5 bases for J; bases not matched to a gene: 5. The CDR3 has 13 residues. The CDR3 DNA reads as TGTGCCTGGAGCCCGGACAGGGGCCACGAGCAGTACTTC. Protein: CAWSPDRGHEQYF. The full variable domain, with the rest looked up from reference TRBV30 and TRBJ2-7, is SQTIHQWPATLVQPVGSPLSLECTVEGTSNPNLYWYRQAAGRGLQLLFYSVGIGQISSEVPQNLSASRPQDRQFILSSKKLLLSDSGFYLCAWSPDRGHEQYFGPGTRLTVT.

This clone was counted a few times. The chain couples TRBV7-9 to TRBJ1-4; no definite D call. V was cut by 1 base and J by 5 bases, with 8 bases left in between. This CDR3 region has 14 residues. Germline V CDR1 and CDR2: SEHNR, FQNEAQ (reference sequence). This CDR3 is CASSLGFGNEKLFF. In DNA, the CDR3 is TGTGCCAGCAGCTTAGGATTTGGGAATGAAAAACTGTTTTTT.

The J gene is TRBJ1-1, the V gene TRBV7-2; a weak D match, TRBD1 (5 bases). CDR3 length: 14 residues. CDR1 is SGHTA, CDR2 FQGNSA, per germline. The ends were cut back, 1 base at V and 4 bases at J, with 10 bases in the middle. The CDR3 DNA is TGTGCCAGCAGCTTAGAAGGGACGGGCACTGAAGCTTTCTTT. It translates to CASSLEGTGTEAFF.

On this clone: This specimen includes other DNA sequences encoding the same CDR3. The chain combines TRBV7-2 with TRBJ2-7, with D hard to call. Germline-derived CDR1 and CDR2 are SGHTA and FQGNSA. Trimming removed 3 bases from V and 0 bases from J, with 3 bases in between. The CDR3 is made up of 12 amino acids. The CDR3 nucleotides are TGTGCCAGCAGCTTTAGCTCCTACGAGCAGTACTTC. This sequence encodes CASSFSSYEQYF.

This clone was recorded a few times. The chain is built from TRBV6-1 and TRBJ1-1; D not resolved. The length of the CDR3 is 15 residues. Germline V gene lookup returns CDR1 MNHNS and CDR2 SASEGT. V lost 4 bases and J lost 4, with 16 bases in between. The CDR3 loop reads CASSGKGLGGTEAFF. CDR3 DNA: TGTGCCAGCAGTGGGAAGGGTCTGGGAGGCACTGAAGCTTTCTTT.

The sample holds a few counts of this clone. The chain couples TRBV6-6 to TRBJ1-6, with 9 bases lining up with TRBD1. The CDR3 has 14 amino acids. Germline CDR1 and CDR2: MNHNY and SVGAGI (reference sequence). V was pared by 7 bases and J by 5 bases, with 3 bases of the junction left unmatched. The CDR3 sequence: CASKTGGDNSPLHF. CDR3 in DNA: TGTGCCAGCAAGACAGGGGGTGATAATTCACCCCTCCACTTT.

The rearrangement joins TRBV5-1 to TRBJ2-5; D remains unclear. The CDR3 has 14 residues. CDR1 SGHRS and CDR2 YFSETQ come from the germline V gene. Trimming took 1 base from V and 5 from J, leaving 12 bases between them. The CDR3 protein is CASSLIPVRETQYF. The CDR3 nucleotides read TGCGCCAGCAGCTTGATACCGGTTCGGGAGACCCAGTACTTC. Using reference TRBV5-1 and TRBJ2-5 for the parts outside the CDR3, the full variable domain is KAGVTQTPRYLIKTRGQQVTLSCSPISGHRSVSWYQQTPGQGLQFLFEYFSETQRNKGNFPGRFSGRQFSNSRSEMNVSTLELGDSALYLCASSLIPVRETQYFGPGTRLLVL.

The chain is built from TRBV18 and TRBJ1-4; D not certain. CDR1 is KGHSH and CDR2 is LQKENI in the germline V gene. Trimming removed 3 bases at V and 7 bases at J, with 9 bases between. This CDR3 is 13 amino acids long. The CDR3 bases are TGTGCCAGCTCACCCCGGCTAGCTGAAAAACTGTTTTTT. As protein: CASSPRLAEKLFF.

The V gene is TRBV7-6, the J gene TRBJ2-1; either TRBD1 or TRBD2 may fit D (5 bases each). The CDR3 length is 15 residues. Germline loops: CDR1 SGHVS, CDR2 FNYEAQ. V gave up 3 bases and J gave up 3 bases, with 12 bases separating them. The CDR3 DNA reads TGTGCCAGCAGCTTTGGGGACGCAGGCTACAATGAGCAGTTCTTC. It encodes CASSFGDAGYNEQFF.

Note on this clone: The sample has other DNA sequences that encode this CDR3 too. This chain links TRBV5-1 with TRBJ1-2; D is unclear. Germline assignment: CDR1 SGHRS and CDR2 YFSETQ. This CDR3 region has 12 residues. V shed 0 bases and J shed 5 bases, with 5 bases lying between them. CDR3 nucleotide sequence: TGCGCCAGCAGCTTGGACAGTTATGGCTACACCTTC. Translating gives CASSLDSYGYTF.

The V and J genes are TRBV11-2 and TRBJ1-1; D is unresolved. This CDR3 contains 13 residues. CDR1 and CDR2 (germline): SGHAT, FQNNGV. Trimming removed 3 bases at V and 7 bases at J, with 12 bases between. Written as DNA, the CDR3 is TGTGCCAGCAGCTTTCTCCTTACAATTGAAGCTTTCTTT. It yields the protein CASSFLLTIEAFF.

The V gene is TRBV2, the J gene TRBJ2-7; 7 nucleotides match TRBD1. The CDR3 length is 14 residues. CDR1 and CDR2 (germline): SNHLY, FYNNEI. The V segment lost 7 bases and the J segment 2 bases; nucleotides outside the gene matches: 8. For the CDR3, the DNA is TGTGCCAGCACTTTTACTCAGGGGGCCTACGAGCAGTACTTC. As protein: CASTFTQGAYEQYF.

V usage is TRBV19 and J usage is TRBJ2-7; 7 nucleotides align to TRBD2. The J segment lost 0 bases and the V segment lost 5 bases, leaving 4 bases of the junction unmatched. The CDR3 runs 14 residues. Germline CDR1 is LNHDA and CDR2 is SQIVND (reference sequence). The CDR3 loop is CASSSSSGSYEQYF. The CDR3 nucleotides read TGTGCCAGTAGTTCATCTAGCGGCTCCTACGAGCAGTACTTC.

In DNA, the CDR3 is TGTGCCAGCAGCTTAGATCGTTTGAGTTTGGGCACTGAAGCTTTCTTT. Encoded protein: CASSLDRLSLGTEAFF. This chain uses TRBV7-2 with TRBJ1-1; D is unresolved. V lost 1 base, J lost 4 bases, and 16 bases lay in between. Germline V gene lookup returns CDR1 SGHTA and CDR2 FQGNSA. This CDR3 spans 16 amino acids.

The chain uses TRBV19 and TRBJ1-5; a weak D match, TRBD1 (5 bases). CDR1 LNHDA and CDR2 SQIVND come from the germline V gene (reference sequence). Trimming pared 5 bases from V and 2 bases from J, leaving 13 bases between. The CDR3 consists of 15 residues. The CDR3 nucleotides are TGTGCCAGTAGTTTCTCGAGGGGCGGCAATCAGCCCCAGCATTTT. Translated, it gives CASSFSRGGNQPQHF.

In this sample, this clone turned up a few times. V gene TRBV18 combines with J gene TRBJ2-5; maybe TRBD2 (5 bases). The V and J ends lost 6 bases and 3 bases respectively, with 20 bases between them. Germline V gene data show CDR1 as KGHSH and CDR2 as LQKENI. The CDR3 is 16 amino acids. The CDR3 sequence is CASSRTSRGREETQYF. The CDR3 DNA reads as TGTGCCAGCTCTCGTACTAGTCGCGGGCGTGAAGAGACCCAGTACTTC.

This clone appeared a single time. CDR3 in amino acids: CASSLGQSSTDTQYF. DNA for the CDR3: TGTGCCAGCTCATTGGGACAGTCTAGCACAGATACGCAGTATTTT. The chain joins TRBV18 to TRBJ2-3; 7 bases are a match to TRBD1. The CDR3 contains 15 residues. J was trimmed by 0 bases and V by 5 bases; bases with no gene match: 5. Germline assignment: CDR1 KGHSH and CDR2 LQKENI.

This clone has only a few counts. The rearrangement links TRBV19 to TRBJ2-1; D unresolved. Germline values: CDR1 LNHDA, CDR2 SQIVND (reference sequence). CDR3 length equals 16 residues. The V end lost 2 bases, the J end lost 0 bases, and 11 bases lay between the germline ends. CDR3 region: CASSIYKGSSYNEQFF. CDR3 sequence (DNA): TGTGCCAGTAGTATATATAAGGGTAGCTCCTACAATGAGCAGTTCTTC.

The CDR3 DNA reads as TGCGCCAGCAGCCCCCGGGACAGGGGGCTTTACGAGCAGTACTTC. Translation: CASSPRDRGLYEQYF. This sequence joins TRBV5-1 and TRBJ2-7, with TRBD1 identical over 12 bases. The CDR3 consists of 15 residues. From germline, CDR1 is SGHRS and CDR2 YFSETQ. V lost 4 bases, J lost 4 bases, and 6 bases stayed unmatched.

This clone showed up just a few times. Other DNA sequences within the sample encode an identical CDR3. The chain uses TRBV18 and TRBJ2-7; tentatively, D is TRBD1 (6 bases). This CDR3 is 13 amino acids long. Trimming pared 4 bases from V and 1 base from J, leaving 8 bases between. Germline V lookup: CDR1 KGHSH, CDR2 LQKENI. CDR3 sequence: CASSRTGSYEQYF. The CDR3, as DNA: TGTGCCAGCTCACGTACAGGGTCCTACGAGCAGTACTTC.

Notes on this clone: This sample includes further DNA sequences coding for the same CDR3. The rearrangement joins TRBV7-2 to TRBJ2-7; perhaps TRBD1 as D (5 bases). Germline CDR1 is SGHTA and CDR2 is FQGNSA. V lost 0 bases and J lost 4, with 13 bases in between. This CDR3 is 15 amino acids long. The CDR3 DNA sequence: TGTGCCAGCAGCTTAGCTCAGGGCCCCTCGTACGAGCAGTACTTC. This gives the protein CASSLAQGPSYEQYF. The complete variable domain, with remaining parts taken from reference TRBV7-2 and TRBJ2-7, reads GAGVSQSPSNKVTEKGKDVELRCDPISGHTALYWYRQSLGQGLEFLIYFQGNSAPDKSGLPSDRFSAERTGGSVSTLTIQRTQQEDSAVYLCASSLAQGPSYEQYFGPGTRLTVT.

This clone showed up just once. The V and J genes are TRBV10-3 and TRBJ2-1; D not resolved. Germline CDR1 and CDR2: ENHRY and SYGVKD. The CDR3 is 12 residues long. V lost 10 bases and J 8 bases, leaving 15 bases between the germline ends. In DNA form, the CDR3 reads TGTGCCACCCACAAGGATTCGGATGAGCAGTTCTTC. This translates into CATHKDSDEQFF.